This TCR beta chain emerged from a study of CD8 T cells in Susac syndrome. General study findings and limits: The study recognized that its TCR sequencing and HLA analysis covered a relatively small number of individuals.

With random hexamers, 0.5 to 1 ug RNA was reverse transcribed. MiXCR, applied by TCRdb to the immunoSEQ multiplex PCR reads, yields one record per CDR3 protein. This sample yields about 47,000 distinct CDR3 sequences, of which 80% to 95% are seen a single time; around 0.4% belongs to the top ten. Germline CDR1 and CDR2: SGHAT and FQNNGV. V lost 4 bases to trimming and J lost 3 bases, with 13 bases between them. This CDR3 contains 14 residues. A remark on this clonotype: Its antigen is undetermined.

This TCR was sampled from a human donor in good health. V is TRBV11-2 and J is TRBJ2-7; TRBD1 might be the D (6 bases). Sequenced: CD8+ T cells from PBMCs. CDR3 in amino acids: CASSSDGRGYEQYF. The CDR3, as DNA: TGTGCCAGCAGCTCCGACGGCAGGGGCTACGAGCAGTACTTC. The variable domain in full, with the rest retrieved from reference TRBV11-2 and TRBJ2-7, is EAGVAQSPRYKIIEKRQSVAFWCNPISGHATLYWYQQILGQGPKLLIQFQNNGVVDDSQLPKDRFSAERLKGVDSTLKIQPAKLEDSAVYLCASSSDGRGYEQYFGPGTRLTVT.